A single T cell receptor beta chain is shown here with its context. Its antigen is not identified. Being one base from a much bigger clone, this may be a read error. In this CDR3 the conserved last residue, phenylalanine or tryptophan, is missing, so a read error is likely. Previously described methods and listed TCR primers produced bulk TCR libraries. TCRdb re-called the PCR reads with MiXCR, one entry per CDR3 protein. The table shows fewer than 350,000 distinct CDR3 sequences, with over 20% occurring only once. This entry comes from a study of molecular identifiers for immune sequencing clone quantification. Whole-study context: Replicates split RNA from approximately 22,000 or 94,000 naive CD8 cells five ways, and the researchers sequenced four portions.

This CDR3 region has 15 residues. The V and J ends lost 2 bases and 7 bases, in that order; junction bases with no gene match: 7. In germline, CDR1 is LGHNA, CDR2 YSLEER. Study findings and constraints: Clonotypes surpassing 20 RNA copies contained over 99% of effector molecules, versus under 1% in naive cells. Jurkat TCR RNA spiked in from one cell could reportedly be detected among approximately 1 million naive cells.

This chain joins TRBV4-3 and TRBJ2-7; TRBD2 matches at 11 bases. What was sequenced was naive CD8+ T cells from blood, with Jurkat cell RNA spiked in. Regarding subset: FACS-sorted CD8+CD4-CCR7+CD45RA+ naive T cells. The origin of this receptor is a human donor in good health. Some libraries in this study had Jurkat cell RNA spiked in. CDR3: CASSQNSGRAREQYY. The CDR3 region has the DNA TGCGCCAGCAGCCAAAATAGCGGGAGGGCCAGGGAGCAGTACTAC.